The 8 T cell receptor beta chains in this list originate from one sample, sequenced in a study of regulatory T cells in long-lasting Graves disease (dated by TCRdb to 2020 to 2023). Libraries were built with multiplex PCR. Instrument used: Illumina HiSeq 4000. To build TCR beta libraries, CDR3 regions were amplified by Arm-PCR using iRepertoire HTBI primers. The public reads were reprocessed in TCRdb via fastp at Q25 and MiXCR, keeping in-frame beta chains. Rows are combined by CDR3 protein, so each entry shows the most common genes and DNA. This sample is represented by 300,000 to 400,000 distinct CDR3 sequences; less than 20% of them were singletons. Around 30% of the sample belongs to the ten largest clones. Reading the label with the study, this specimen's time point is: persistent/refractory GD, antithyroid drugs over 5 years with positive TRAb. For both TCR sequencing and RNA sequencing, RNA was extracted from PBMCs using TRIzol.

The sample was peripheral blood mononuclear cells (PBMCs), taken when the disease was refractory, from a patient treated with antithyroid drugs. These receptors all stem from a female donor with Graves disease.

For this clonotype: This may come from a read error, since a much larger clone is one base off. The chain is built from TRBV6-1 and TRBJ1-2, with D unclear. CDR1 and CDR2 from the germline V gene are MNHNS and SASEGT. Trimming took 5 bases from V and 4 from J, leaving 17 bases between them. The length of the CDR3 is 15 residues. The CDR3 loop is CASSPTRRAPYGYTF. CDR3 nucleotide sequence: TGTGCCAGCAGTCCTACCCGGAGGGCCCCCTATGGCTACACCTTC.

In the case of this clonotype: This may be a read error: a much more frequent sequence differs by one nucleotide. Given the absence of the conserved phenylalanine or tryptophan at the CDR3 end, a read error is likely. CDR3 nucleotides: TGTGCCAGCAGCCCGTACGGGTCCGCTATAACCACTGAAGCTTTCCTT. Translation: CASSPYGSAITTEAFL. The chain couples TRBV11-2 to TRBJ1-1; D remains unclear. Germline V gene lookup returns CDR1 SGHAT and CDR2 FQNNGV. The CDR3 length is 16 residues. V lost 5 bases to trimming and J lost 4 bases, with 20 bases between them.

The J gene is TRBJ2-1, the V gene TRBV11-2, with D unclear. V was trimmed by 1 base and J by 8 bases, leaving 15 bases between them. CDR1 SGHAT and CDR2 FQNNGV come from the germline V gene. CDR3 size: 15 residues. The CDR3 loop reads CASSLGSRLSDEQFF. The CDR3 DNA reads TGTGCCAGCAGCTTAGGGTCCCGGCTTTCAGATGAGCAGTTCTTC. Based on the CDR3 plus reference TRBV11-2 and TRBJ2-1, the full variable domain is EAGVAQSPRYKIIEKRQSVAFWCNPISGHATLYWYQQILGQGPKLLIQFQNNGVVDDSQLPKDRFSAERLKGVDSTLKIQPAKLEDSAVYLCASSLGSRLSDEQFFGPGTRLTVL.

This clonotype has only a few counts. This chain links TRBV20-1 with TRBJ1-2; D is unresolved. This CDR3 region has 11 residues. V lost 3 bases and J lost 2, with 4 bases in between. Germline loops: CDR1 DFQATT, CDR2 SNEGSKA (reference sequence). The CDR3 bases are TGCAGTGCTAGGGAGAACTATGGCTACACCTTC. This codes for CSARENYGYTF.

This clonotype came up a few times. This chain links TRBV19 with TRBJ2-2; no reliable D call. This CDR3 has 13 amino acids. V lost 5 bases and J lost 5, with 9 bases in between. Germline-derived CDR1 and CDR2 are LNHDA and SQIVND (reference sequence). The CDR3 DNA follows: TGTGCCAGTAGTGTGACATCTACCGGGGAGCTGTTTTTT. Residues: CASSVTSTGELFF.

Points on this clonotype: This may arise from a read error, as a much more abundant clone is one base away. The chain joins TRBV11-2 to TRBJ1-1; D gene uncertain. The CDR3 runs to 12 residues. Germline V lookup: CDR1 SGHAT, CDR2 FQNNGV. CDR3 in amino acids: CANSLGIDEAFF. In DNA, the CDR3 is TGTGCCAACAGCTTAGGCATAGATGAAGCTTTCTTT.

This clonotype was recorded many times. The chain recombines TRBV7-9 with TRBJ2-2, with D hard to call. CDR3 length: 14 amino acids. Germline V gives CDR1 SEHNR, CDR2 FQNEAQ (reference sequence). Trimming shortened V by 5 bases and J by 6 bases, and 13 bases separated the two germline ends. The CDR3 DNA sequence: TGTGCCAGCAGCCCTCACGACCGGGCCGGGGAGCTGTTTTTT. Encoded protein: CASSPHDRAGELFF.

This clonotype was detected many times. The V gene is TRBV10-3, the J gene TRBJ2-7, with D possibly TRBD1 on 5 matching bases. The CDR3 length is 16 residues. V lost 3 bases to trimming and J lost 1 base, with 16 bases between them. Germline CDR1 ENHRY, CDR2 SYGVKD. Written as DNA, the CDR3 is TGTGCCATCAGTGACCCCCTTAGGGGTCCATCCTACGAGCAGTACTTC. Translating it yields CAISDPLRGPSYEQYF.